Reported below is one T cell receptor (beta chain). Its specific antigen is unknown. Germline and junction disagree at one end, which may indicate a read error. These data originate in a study of T-cell reconstitution after alpha-beta-depleted transplantation in children (dated by TCRdb to about 2016). A note on the overall study: The study quantitatively tracked T-cell immune reconstitution after TCRalphabeta/CD19-depleted allogeneic hematopoietic cell transplantation in children using TCR repertoire profiling.

Overall study outcomes, separate from this receptor: In some patients, the high TCRbeta diversity seen at day 60 was put down to recipient T cells and intrathymic progenitors that had survived conditioning. The apparently early alphabetaT-cell count recovery about two months after transplant was reportedly dependent on only several hundred rapidly expanded clones derived from non-depleted graft cells. The frequencies of hyperexpanded clones fell over the following months, and after one year, T-cell counts and TCRbeta diversity were mostly attributed to newly produced T cells.

The sample's treatment or condition label, decoded: allogeneic hematopoietic cell transplantation with graft depleted of TCRalphabeta T cells and CD19 B cells. TCRalphabeta/CD19-depleted allogeneic hematopoietic cell grafts were given to the transplant recipients, all of whom were children. The germline V gene (reference sequence) gives CDR1 as DFQATT and CDR2 as SNEGSKA. Measured from the cysteine to the phenylalanine, the CDR3 is 17 residues long. Only the CDR3 DNA is retained, 51 bases long and in frame from the first base. Libraries were made using PCR. These reads were obtained on an Illumina HiSeq 2500. TCR libraries were prepared with molecular barcoding, using unique molecular identifiers to normalize TCRbeta repertoire quantification. The public reads were quality trimmed at Q25 with fastp and then assembled into clones with MiXCR by TCRdb, keeping productive beta chains. Every entry covers one CDR3 protein and lists the most common genes and DNA from its rows. Present in this sample are about 300,000 distinct CDR3 sequences, 6% to 10% of which were seen just once. The top ten clones comprise over 7.5% of the sample.

The sequence came from a female patient aged 2-15 years who had a stem cell transplant for Fanconi anemia, so the T cells may come from the graft donor. The sequence is built from TRBV20-1 and TRBJ2-3; 7 bases in the middle match TRBD2. This specimen consisted of peripheral blood, obtained 360 days after TCRalphabeta/CD19-depleted stem cell transplant. The nucleotide sequence is TGCTGTGCTAGAGGCCTGGCCCGGGGGGTTAGCACAGATACACAGTATTTT. Its protein product is CCARGLARGVSTDTQYF.